The entry that follows covers one T cell receptor beta chain sequence. What it binds is unknown. TCRdb re-called the 5' RACE reads, yielding one record per CDR3 amino acid sequence without DNA. The sample's table shows roughly 300,000 distinct CDR3 sequences. This sample is drawn from a study of T cells expressing NK-cell markers. Regarding the study as a whole: Roughly 1.0-8% of CD8+ T cells in 6 or 7 donors belonged to dominant NKG2C+ clonotypes.

The CDR3 totals 14 residues. Germline CDR1 SGHRS, CDR2 YFSETQ. This clonotype was sampled from a woman aged 18-69 years in good health. The chain uses TRBV5-1 and TRBJ2-7. The sample taken for sequencing was blood T cells: a sorted CD56 or NKG2C T cell subset, CD4+ or CD8+ T cells, or bulk PBMC T cells (not recorded which). The CDR3 region is CASSPDLALYEQYF.